This T cell receptor (beta chain) came from a study of CD8 T cells in ankylosing spondylitis. This clonotype appeared a few times. The germline V gene encodes CDR1 SGHKS and CDR2 YYEKEE (reference sequence). V lost 6 bases and J 2 bases, leaving 11 bases between the germline ends. The CDR3 runs to 14 residues. Each CDR3 protein gets one entry after TCRdb re-called the 5' RACE reads with MiXCR. The table records 150,000 to 200,000 distinct CDR3 sequences, around 16% of them present only once. The TCR sequence derives from a male donor with ankylosing spondylitis or in good health (not recorded which). The sequencing sample was made of blood, either unsorted or a sorted T cell fraction (not recorded which). This chain connects TRBV5-5 to TRBJ2-2; D not certain. In nucleotides, the CDR3 is TGTGCCAGCACCTTTCAAGTAAACACCGGGGAGCTGTTTTTT. Translated, it gives CASTFQVNTGELFF.